This T cell receptor beta chain is drawn from a study of blood T cell repertoires in COVID-19. The CDR3 is 18 residues long. The V gene's germline CDR1 is SGHDT and CDR2 YYEEEE. V dropped 3 bases and J dropped 1 base, with 20 bases sitting between them. The assay was immunoSEQ multiplex PCR, and TCRdb's table has in-frame clones only and misses some. The table lists roughly 160,000 clones, around nine tenths of them singletons. This sequence originates from an older woman with COVID-19, enrolled during active disease. V gene TRBV5-6 combines with J gene TRBJ1-5; possible D gene TRBD1, 6 bases. Material: peripheral blood. The CDR3 coding sequence is TGTGCCAGCAGCTCGGGTGGGTCGGGGGGCAGAAGCAATCAGCCCCAGCATTTT. This encodes CASSSGGSGGRSNQPQHF.